The rows below give T cell receptor beta chains drawn from one sample of a study of T cell responses to AZD1222 COVID-19 vaccine. The assay was immunoSEQ multiplex PCR, and TCRdb's table has in-frame clones only and misses some. The table shows roughly 77,000 clones, with more than 85% occurring only once. Material: peripheral blood, obtained 28 days after the second AZD1222 dose. These receptors were taken from an adult who received the AZD1222 COVID-19 vaccine. CDR3s include the opening cysteine and the closing phenylalanine or tryptophan. The order of the fields is CDR3 length, clone size, V gene, J gene, D gene, CDR3 protein, CDR3 DNA. The D gene is left open where the match is weak. The size field is filled for only some rows; it gives once, few, many or a size class.

len: 15; abundance: -; v_gene: TRBV6-2/TRBV6-3; j_gene: TRBJ1-1; d_gene: -; CDR3aa: CASSYDRGKNTEAFF; CDR3nt: TGTGCCAGCAGTTACGATAGAGGGAAGAACACTGAAGCTTTCTTT
len: 14; abundance: -; v_gene: TRBV3-1/TRBV3-2; j_gene: TRBJ1-2; d_gene: -; CDR3aa: CASSQGGYGYGYTF; CDR3nt: TGTGCCAGCAGCCAAGGAGGGTACGGCTATGGCTACACCTTC
len: 15; abundance: -; v_gene: TRBV7-2; j_gene: TRBJ1-3; d_gene: -; CDR3aa: CASRPRGGPTNTIYF; CDR3nt: TGTGCCAGCAGACCCCGGGGGGGCCCAACAAACACCATATATTTT
len: 16; abundance: -; v_gene: TRBV3-1/TRBV3-2; j_gene: TRBJ2-5; d_gene: TRBD2; CDR3aa: CASSQPSGGGGETQYF; CDR3nt: TGTGCCAGCAGCCAACCCTCCGGGGGGGGTGGGGAGACCCAGTACTTC
len: 13; abundance: -; v_gene: TRBV6-5; j_gene: TRBJ1-1; d_gene: -; CDR3aa: CATQRGWGTEAFF; CDR3nt: TGTGCCACCCAGAGGGGTTGGGGCACTGAAGCTTTCTTT
len: 15; abundance: -; v_gene: TRBV28; j_gene: TRBJ2-1; d_gene: TRBD2; CDR3aa: CASNLSGGSYNEQFF; CDR3nt: TGTGCCAGCAACCTAAGCGGGGGCTCCTACAATGAGCAGTTCTTC
len: 16; abundance: -; v_gene: TRBV6-1; j_gene: TRBJ2-7; d_gene: -; CDR3aa: CASSEASLGNSYEQYF; CDR3nt: TGTGCCAGCAGTGAAGCCTCCTTGGGGAACTCCTACGAGCAGTACTTC
len: 16; abundance: -; v_gene: TRBV28; j_gene: TRBJ1-5; d_gene: -; CDR3aa: CASSLPGTFSNQPQHF; CDR3nt: TGTGCCAGCAGTTTACCAGGTACATTTAGCAATCAGCCCCAGCATTTT
len: 13; abundance: once; v_gene: TRBV27; j_gene: TRBJ2-7; d_gene: -; CDR3aa: CASSLGPSYEQYF; CDR3nt: TGTGCCAGCAGTCTAGGTCCATCCTACGAGCAGTACTTC
len: 13; abundance: -; v_gene: TRBV15; j_gene: TRBJ2-3; d_gene: -; CDR3aa: CATSSQGPDTQYF; CDR3nt: TGTGCCACCAGCAGCCAGGGACCAGATACGCAGTATTTT
len: 14; abundance: -; v_gene: TRBV7-8; j_gene: TRBJ1-4; d_gene: -; CDR3aa: CASSQGTSMRELFF; CDR3nt: TGTGCCAGCAGCCAAGGGACGTCTATGAGGGAACTGTTTTTT
len: 15; abundance: once; v_gene: TRBV3-1/TRBV3-2; j_gene: TRBJ1-5; d_gene: TRBD1; CDR3aa: CASSPYRGPDQPQHF; CDR3nt: TGTGCCAGCAGCCCGTACAGGGGGCCAGATCAGCCCCAGCATTTT
len: 16; abundance: -; v_gene: TRBV28; j_gene: TRBJ2-1; d_gene: -; CDR3aa: CASSFLTTTLGDEQFF; CDR3nt: TGTGCCAGCAGTTTCTTGACAACTACTTTGGGTGATGAGCAGTTCTTC
len: 14; abundance: -; v_gene: TRBV7-3; j_gene: TRBJ2-1; d_gene: TRBD2; CDR3aa: CASSTSGSRNEQFF; CDR3nt: TGTGCCAGCAGCACCAGCGGGAGTCGGAATGAGCAGTTCTTC
len: 16; abundance: -; v_gene: TRBV28; j_gene: TRBJ1-2; d_gene: -; CDR3aa: CASSFQGISGRYGYTF; CDR3nt: TGTGCCAGCAGTTTCCAGGGCATTTCGGGGCGCTATGGCTACACCTTC
len: 12; abundance: -; v_gene: TRBV5-1; j_gene: TRBJ2-7; d_gene: -; CDR3aa: CASSTTGGWGYF; CDR3nt: TGCGCCAGCAGCACGACTGGCGGTTGGGGGTACTTC
len: 16; abundance: -; v_gene: TRBV9; j_gene: TRBJ2-1; d_gene: -; CDR3aa: CASSVAVRSSYNEQFF; CDR3nt: TGTGCCAGCAGCGTAGCTGTAAGGAGCTCCTACAATGAGCAGTTCTTC
len: 13; abundance: -; v_gene: TRBV3-1/TRBV3-2; j_gene: TRBJ2-5; d_gene: -; CDR3aa: CASSQWSGETQYF; CDR3nt: TGTGCCAGCAGCCAATGGTCAGGGGAGACCCAGTACTTC
len: 15; abundance: -; v_gene: TRBV5-1; j_gene: TRBJ2-3; d_gene: -; CDR3aa: CASSLYGGSTDTQYF; CDR3nt: TGCGCCAGCAGCTTGTATGGAGGAAGCACAGATACGCAGTATTTT
len: 12; abundance: -; v_gene: TRBV30; j_gene: TRBJ1-5; d_gene: -; CDR3aa: CAWGDWGQPQHF; CDR3nt: TGTGCCTGGGGGGATTGGGGTCAGCCCCAGCATTTT
len: 15; abundance: -; v_gene: TRBV19; j_gene: TRBJ2-1; d_gene: -; CDR3aa: CASSIDLRAGQEQFF; CDR3nt: TGTGCCAGTAGTATAGATCTCCGAGCCGGACAGGAGCAGTTCTTC
len: 15; abundance: -; v_gene: TRBV7-3; j_gene: TRBJ2-3; d_gene: TRBD2; CDR3aa: CASSFSGLEIDTQYF; CDR3nt: TGTGCCAGCAGCTTTTCGGGACTAGAGATAGATACGCAGTATTTT
len: 14; abundance: -; v_gene: TRBV5-1; j_gene: TRBJ2-1; d_gene: TRBD2; CDR3aa: CASSFSGTSKEQFF; CDR3nt: TGCGCCAGCAGCTTTTCCGGGACTAGCAAGGAGCAGTTCTTC
len: 16; abundance: once; v_gene: TRBV19; j_gene: TRBJ1-1; d_gene: -; CDR3aa: CASSNRQGLVITEAFF; CDR3nt: TGTGCCAGTAGTAACCGACAAGGATTGGTGATCACTGAAGCTTTCTTT
len: 16; abundance: -; v_gene: TRBV7-9; j_gene: TRBJ1-2; d_gene: -; CDR3aa: CASSLEVRPANYGYTF; CDR3nt: TGTGCCAGCAGCTTAGAGGTTCGGCCAGCTAACTATGGCTACACCTTC
len: 15; abundance: once; v_gene: TRBV7-3; j_gene: TRBJ2-7; d_gene: TRBD1; CDR3aa: CASSPRTGGDYEQYF; CDR3nt: TGTGCCAGCAGCCCAAGGACAGGGGGCGACTACGAGCAGTACTTC
len: 19; abundance: -; v_gene: TRBV6-2/TRBV6-3; j_gene: TRBJ2-3; d_gene: TRBD2; CDR3aa: CASSWGGHRLAGVTDTQYF; CDR3nt: TGTGCCAGCAGCTGGGGGGGACATCGACTAGCGGGGGTCACAGATACGCAGTATTTT
len: 14; abundance: -; v_gene: TRBV7-9; j_gene: TRBJ1-3; d_gene: -; CDR3aa: CASSSRDGGNTIYF; CDR3nt: TGTGCCAGCAGCTCCCGGGACGGCGGAAACACCATATATTTT
len: 13; abundance: -; v_gene: TRBV30; j_gene: TRBJ1-1; d_gene: -; CDR3aa: CAWSVQGGAEAFF; CDR3nt: TGTGCCTGGAGTGTACAGGGTGGGGCTGAAGCTTTCTTT
len: 13; abundance: -; v_gene: TRBV11-2; j_gene: TRBJ1-1; d_gene: -; CDR3aa: CASSLGSRSEAFF; CDR3nt: TGTGCCAGCAGCTTAGGCAGCCGGTCTGAAGCTTTCTTT
len: 14; abundance: -; v_gene: TRBV10-3; j_gene: TRBJ1-1; d_gene: -; CDR3aa: CAISEGQKNTEAFF; CDR3nt: TGTGCCATCAGTGAGGGACAAAAGAACACTGAAGCTTTCTTT
len: 15; abundance: -; v_gene: TRBV4-3; j_gene: TRBJ2-7; d_gene: -; CDR3aa: CASSQGQSGFYEQYF; CDR3nt: TGCGCCAGCAGCCAAGGCCAGTCGGGCTTTTACGAGCAGTACTTC
len: 14; abundance: -; v_gene: TRBV19; j_gene: TRBJ1-5; d_gene: -; CDR3aa: CASSMLRGNQPQHF; CDR3nt: TGTGCCAGTAGTATGTTGCGGGGAAATCAGCCCCAGCATTTT
len: 16; abundance: -; v_gene: TRBV6-6; j_gene: TRBJ1-4; d_gene: TRBD1; CDR3aa: CASSQQGDATNEKLFF; CDR3nt: TGTGCCAGCAGTCAACAGGGGGACGCAACTAATGAAAAACTGTTTTTT
len: 13; abundance: -; v_gene: TRBV29-1; j_gene: TRBJ1-4; d_gene: TRBD1; CDR3aa: CSASGGPNEKLFF; CDR3nt: TGCAGCGCGTCAGGGGGTCCTAATGAAAAACTGTTTTTT
len: 14; abundance: few; v_gene: TRBV5-1; j_gene: TRBJ2-7; d_gene: TRBD2; CDR3aa: CASSRTSGNYEQYF; CDR3nt: TGCGCCAGCAGCAGGACTAGCGGAAACTACGAGCAGTACTTC
len: 13; abundance: -; v_gene: TRBV5-1; j_gene: TRBJ1-5; d_gene: -; CDR3aa: CASSVDSNQPQHF; CDR3nt: TGCGCCAGCTCCGTGGATAGCAATCAGCCCCAGCATTTT
len: 17; abundance: -; v_gene: TRBV13; j_gene: TRBJ2-1; d_gene: -; CDR3aa: CASSLPPGGSSYNEQFF; CDR3nt: TGTGCCAGCAGCTTACCCCCCGGAGGGAGCTCCTACAATGAGCAGTTCTTC
len: 17; abundance: -; v_gene: TRBV7-2; j_gene: TRBJ2-3; d_gene: TRBD2; CDR3aa: CASSLAGTSGSPDTQYF; CDR3nt: TGTGCCAGCAGCTTAGCGGGGACTAGCGGGAGCCCAGATACGCAGTATTTT
len: 15; abundance: -; v_gene: TRBV24-1; j_gene: TRBJ2-1; d_gene: TRBD2; CDR3aa: CATSTSGSSYNEQFF; CDR3nt: TGTGCCACCAGCACTAGCGGGAGCTCCTACAATGAGCAGTTCTTC
len: 14; abundance: -; v_gene: TRBV3-1/TRBV3-2; j_gene: TRBJ1-4; d_gene: TRBD1; CDR3aa: CASSRRQGHEKLFF; CDR3nt: TGTGCCAGCAGCCGTCGACAGGGCCATGAAAAACTGTTTTTT
len: 17; abundance: -; v_gene: TRBV19; j_gene: TRBJ2-3; d_gene: -; CDR3aa: CASRPLPSMGGTDTQYF; CDR3nt: TGTGCCAGTAGACCCCTCCCTAGCATGGGGGGTACAGATACGCAGTATTTT
len: 11; abundance: few; v_gene: TRBV19; j_gene: TRBJ1-1; d_gene: -; CDR3aa: CASSLGFGAFF; CDR3nt: TGTGCCAGTAGTTTGGGGTTCGGAGCTTTCTTT
len: 16; abundance: -; v_gene: TRBV11-3; j_gene: TRBJ2-2; d_gene: -; CDR3aa: CASTPGVRGGTGELFF; CDR3nt: TGTGCCAGCACCCCCGGGGTCAGGGGAGGAACCGGGGAGCTGTTTTTT
len: 15; abundance: -; v_gene: TRBV5-8; j_gene: TRBJ1-4; d_gene: TRBD1; CDR3aa: CASSADRVTNEKLFF; CDR3nt: TGTGCCAGCAGCGCCGACAGGGTAACTAATGAAAAACTGTTTTTT
len: 12; abundance: -; v_gene: TRBV2; j_gene: TRBJ2-1; d_gene: -; CDR3aa: CASSEYNNEQFF; CDR3nt: TGTGCCAGCAGTGAATACAACAATGAGCAGTTCTTC